These 23 T cell receptor beta chains originate from one sample sequenced in a study of monozygotic twins with cystic fibrosis. Sequencing was performed with immunoSEQ multiplex PCR; in TCRdb, only in-frame clones are kept and a portion is missing. The sample carries about 7,500 clones, 85% to 95% recorded once. Sample: blood. All receptors come from a boy between 2 and 10 years old with cystic fibrosis.

The chain recombines TRBV6-5 with TRBJ2-7; a possible D gene is TRBD2 (6 bases). The CDR3 is made up of 14 amino acids. Germline V CDR1 and CDR2: MNHEY, SVGAGI. V was pared by 5 bases and J by 2 bases, with 13 bases between. CDR3 protein: CASSPREPTYEQYF. The CDR3 bases are TGTGCCAGCAGTCCCCGGGAGCCAACCTACGAGCAGTACTTC.

This rearrangement joins TRBV11-2 to TRBJ1-4; D ambiguous. With 4 bases removed from V and 0 bases from J, the gap between germline ends came to 9 bases. The CDR3 spans 15 residues. Germline CDR1 and CDR2: SGHAT and FQNNGV. The CDR3 nucleotides read TGTGCCAGCAGCTACCAGAGGGCAACTAATGAAAAACTGTTTTTT. Its protein is CASSYQRATNEKLFF.

The chain carries TRBV27 and TRBJ1-5; D uncertain. V gave up 3 bases and J gave up 0 bases, with 3 bases separating them. Germline V CDR1 and CDR2: MNHEY, SMNVEV (reference sequence). The CDR3 is 13 residues long. CDR3 residues: CASSFNSNQPQHF. CDR3 coding DNA: TGTGCCAGCAGTTTTAATAGCAATCAGCCCCAGCATTTT.

This clone was seen more than once but under ten times. The chain carries TRBV5-4 and TRBJ1-1; the D is unclear. V lost 0 bases and J lost 5, with 14 bases in between. From germline, CDR1 is SGHNT and CDR2 YYREEE (reference sequence). This CDR3 region has 15 residues. CDR3 sequence (DNA): TGTGCCAGCAGCTTGGGGCAGCCTGGGGTAACTGAAGCTTTCTTT. Translating it yields CASSLGQPGVTEAFF.

The chain uses TRBV5-4 and TRBJ1-2; perhaps TRBD1 as D (5 bases). Trimming stripped 4 bases from V and 14 bases from J, with 18 bases between. CDR1 SGHNT and CDR2 YYREEE come from the germline V gene (reference sequence). CDR3 size: 12 residues. The CDR3 protein is CASSEIDSWITF. The CDR3 DNA is TGTGCCAGCAGCGAAATTGACAGTTGGATAACCTTC.

The chain is built from TRBV19 and TRBJ2-6; unclear D gene. Per germline, CDR1 LNHDA and CDR2 SQIVND (reference sequence). This CDR3 contains 15 residues. V dropped 10 bases and J dropped 4 bases, with 17 bases sitting between them. CDR3 protein: CATTPRATGANVLTF. In nucleotides, the CDR3 is TGTGCCACAACTCCTCGGGCCACCGGGGCCAACGTCCTGACTTTC.

V usage is TRBV5-4 and J usage is TRBJ1-2, with a possible D match to TRBD1 (5 bases). There are 16 residues in the CDR3. The V and J ends lost 3 bases and 8 bases respectively, with 23 bases between them. The V gene's germline CDR1 is SGHNT and CDR2 YYREEE (reference sequence). CDR3 in amino acids: CASSSLRQTDAYGYTF. DNA for the CDR3: TGTGCCAGCAGCTCTCTGCGGCAGACAGATGCTTACGGCTACACCTTC.

J is TRBJ2-6 and V is TRBV7-9; tentatively, D is TRBD1 or TRBD2 (6 bases each). This CDR3 has 19 amino acids. V gave up 4 bases and J gave up 0 bases, with 19 bases separating them. CDR1 and CDR2 from the germline V gene are SEHNR and FQNEAQ (reference sequence). The CDR3 coding sequence is TGTGCCAGCAGCTCTTATGGGGGGACACCGAACTCTGGGGCCAACGTCCTGACTTTC. Translating gives CASSSYGGTPNSGANVLTF.

The rearrangement uses TRBV9 and TRBJ1-3; D is uncertain. V was pared by 0 bases and J by 4 bases, with 8 bases between. The CDR3 spans 14 residues. CDR1 is SGDLS, CDR2 YYNGEE, per germline. CDR3 protein: CASSVEPQGNTIYF. DNA for the CDR3: TGTGCCAGCAGCGTAGAGCCGCAGGGAAACACCATATATTTT.

This clone appeared a few times. The rearrangement uses TRBV18 and TRBJ2-2; D not resolved. This CDR3 has 16 residues. V lost 3 bases to trimming and J lost 0 bases, with 11 bases between them. Germline-derived CDR1 and CDR2 are KGHSH and LQKENI. In DNA, the CDR3 is TGTGCCAGCTCACCGTTGGACGGCGCGAACACCGGGGAGCTGTTTTTT. As protein: CASSPLDGANTGELFF.

The CDR3: CASSRGLAGAIQETQYF. CDR3 in DNA: TGTGCCAGCAGCCGTGGACTAGCGGGGGCTATCCAAGAGACCCAGTACTTC. The chain combines TRBV5-4 with TRBJ2-5; 13 positions agree with TRBD2. CDR1 is SGHNT, CDR2 YYREEE, per germline (reference sequence). This CDR3 is 17 amino acids long. V lost 4 bases and J lost 1; bases outside the gene matches: 7.

The chain combines TRBV2 with TRBJ1-3; D not certain. V was trimmed by 3 bases and J by 0 bases, leaving 9 bases between them. This CDR3 comprises 15 residues. Germline CDR1 is SNHLY and CDR2 is FYNNEI. CDR3 coding DNA: TGTGCCAGCAGTGAGGGTCCAGTCTCTGGAAACACCATATATTTT. This codes for CASSEGPVSGNTIYF.

The CDR3 region is CASSLAKENTEAFF. CDR3 sequence (DNA): TGTGCCAGCAGCTTAGCCAAGGAGAACACTGAAGCTTTCTTT. The chain joins TRBV7-9 to TRBJ1-1; D not resolved. The CDR3 consists of 14 residues. Germline loops: CDR1 SEHNR, CDR2 FQNEAQ (reference sequence). V shed 0 bases and J shed 1 base, with 6 bases lying between them.

This clone was counted a few times. The chain uses TRBV27 and TRBJ2-3; no reliable D call. Germline CDR1 is MNHEY and CDR2 is SMNVEV (reference sequence). The ends were cut back, 5 bases at V and 3 bases at J, with 6 bases in the middle. The CDR3 is 12 amino acids. The CDR3 region has the DNA TGTGCCAGCAGTCGAACGACAGATACGCAGTATTTT. Its translation: CASSRTTDTQYF.

The chain recombines TRBV5-6 with TRBJ1-1; weak D call: TRBD1 (5 bases). Germline lookup yields CDR1 SGHDT and CDR2 YYEEEE. This CDR3 is 13 amino acids long. V lost 0 bases, J lost 6 bases, and 9 bases lay in between. CDR3 sequence: CASSLGGYSEAFF. The CDR3 region has the DNA TGTGCCAGCAGCTTGGGGGGCTATTCTGAAGCTTTCTTT.

The chain recombines TRBV5-8 with TRBJ1-4, with 7 bases aligning to TRBD1. Germline V gene sequence: CDR1 SGHTS, CDR2 YDEGEE. J gave up 8 bases and V 0 bases, and 10 bases lay outside the gene matches. This CDR3 is built from 16 residues. The CDR3: CASSLALGQNVEKLFF. The CDR3 DNA sequence: TGTGCCAGCAGCTTGGCCTTGGGACAGAATGTGGAAAAACTGTTTTTT.

This chain links TRBV4-1 with TRBJ2-1; 10 nucleotides line up with TRBD2. This CDR3 is built from 16 residues. Unmatched junction bases numbered 10, after V lost 4 bases and J lost 7 bases. The germline CDR1 and CDR2 sequences are MGHRA and YSYEKL. The CDR3 DNA sequence: TGCGCCAGCAGCCCGGATGGCCTAGCGGGGGAGAATGAGCAGTTCTTC. It encodes CASSPDGLAGENEQFF.

The chain carries TRBV7-9 and TRBJ2-6; maybe TRBD1 (5 bases). The length of the CDR3 is 19 residues. CDR1 is SEHNR and CDR2 is FQNEAQ in the germline V gene (reference sequence). Trimming stripped 5 bases from V and 1 base from J, with 21 bases between. The CDR3 spells CASSPTPGQPDSGANVLTF. The CDR3 region has the DNA TGTGCCAGCAGCCCTACACCCGGACAACCGGATTCTGGGGCCAACGTCCTGACTTTC.

The chain is built from TRBV9 and TRBJ1-1, with D possibly being TRBD1 (6 bases). V lost 0 bases, J lost 8 bases, and 17 bases lay in between. The CDR3 spans 15 residues. The germline V gene has CDR1 SGDLS and CDR2 YYNGEE. The CDR3, as DNA: TGTGCCAGCAGCGTAGGGGCAGGGGCCTCGGTGGAAGCTTTCTTT. Translating it yields CASSVGAGASVEAFF.

The rearrangement links TRBV6-4 to TRBJ2-2, with D tentatively TRBD2 (6 bases). Germline values: CDR1 MRHNA, CDR2 SNTAGT. The CDR3 covers 14 residues. V dropped 2 bases and J dropped 2 bases, with 6 bases sitting between them. The CDR3 nucleotides are TGTGCCAGCAGTGACGGGACTAACACCGGGGAGCTGTTTTTT. Its protein product is CASSDGTNTGELFF.

J is TRBJ2-7 and V is TRBV7-9; D is unresolved. Germline values: CDR1 SEHNR, CDR2 FQNEAQ (reference sequence). The V end lost 4 bases, the J end lost 2 bases, and 3 bases lay between the germline ends. The CDR3 has 11 residues. The CDR3 coding sequence is TGTGCCAGCAGCTCCGCCTACGAGCAGTACTTC. Residues: CASSSAYEQYF.

The rearrangement joins TRBV2 to TRBJ1-6, with D uncertain. The ends were cut back, 1 base at V and 10 bases at J, with 11 bases in the middle. Germline V gene sequence: CDR1 SNHLY, CDR2 FYNNEI. The CDR3 is 14 amino acids. The CDR3 bases are TGTGCCAGCAGTGAAGACCGGGCGGGATCACCCCTCCACTTT. This codes for CASSEDRAGSPLHF.

The V call is TRBV18, the J call TRBJ2-5, with unresolved D. V was shortened by 5 bases and J by 2 bases, with 15 bases between the two germline ends. Germline CDR1 reads KGHSH; CDR2 reads LQKENI. The CDR3 extends over 15 amino acids. Here the CDR3 reads CASSGSGSLQETQYF. CDR3 nucleotide sequence: TGTGCCAGCTCAGGTTCGGGTTCCCTGCAAGAGACCCAGTACTTC.